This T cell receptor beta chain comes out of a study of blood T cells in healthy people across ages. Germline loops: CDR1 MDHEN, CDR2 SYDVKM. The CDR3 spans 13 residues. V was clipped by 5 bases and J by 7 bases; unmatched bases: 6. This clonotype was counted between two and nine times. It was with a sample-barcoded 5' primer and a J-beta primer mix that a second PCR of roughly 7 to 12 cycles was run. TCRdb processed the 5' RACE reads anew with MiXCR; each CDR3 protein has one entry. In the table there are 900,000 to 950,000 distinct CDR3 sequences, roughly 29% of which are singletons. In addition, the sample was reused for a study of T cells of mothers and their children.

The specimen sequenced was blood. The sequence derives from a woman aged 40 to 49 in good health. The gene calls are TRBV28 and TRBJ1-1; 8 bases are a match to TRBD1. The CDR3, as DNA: TGTGCCAGCAGTCCCACGGACAGGGTTGAAGCTTTCTTT. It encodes CASSPTDRVEAFF.